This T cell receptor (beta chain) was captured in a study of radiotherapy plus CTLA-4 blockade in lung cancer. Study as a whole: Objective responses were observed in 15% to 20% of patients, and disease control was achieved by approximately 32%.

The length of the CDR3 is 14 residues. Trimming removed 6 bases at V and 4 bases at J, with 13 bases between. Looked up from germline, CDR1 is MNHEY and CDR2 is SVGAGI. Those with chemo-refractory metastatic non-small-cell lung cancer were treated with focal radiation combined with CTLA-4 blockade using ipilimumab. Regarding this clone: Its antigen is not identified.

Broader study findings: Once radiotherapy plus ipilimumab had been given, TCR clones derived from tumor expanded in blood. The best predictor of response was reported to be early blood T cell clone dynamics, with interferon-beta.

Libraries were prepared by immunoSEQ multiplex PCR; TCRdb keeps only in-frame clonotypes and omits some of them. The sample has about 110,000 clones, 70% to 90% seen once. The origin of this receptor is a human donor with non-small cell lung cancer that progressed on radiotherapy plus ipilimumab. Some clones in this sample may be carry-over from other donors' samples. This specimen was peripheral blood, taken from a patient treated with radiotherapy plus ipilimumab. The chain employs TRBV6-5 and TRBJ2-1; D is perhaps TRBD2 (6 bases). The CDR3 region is CASSRQREYNEQFF. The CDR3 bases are TGTGCCAGCAGCCGCCAACGGGAGTACAATGAGCAGTTCTTC.